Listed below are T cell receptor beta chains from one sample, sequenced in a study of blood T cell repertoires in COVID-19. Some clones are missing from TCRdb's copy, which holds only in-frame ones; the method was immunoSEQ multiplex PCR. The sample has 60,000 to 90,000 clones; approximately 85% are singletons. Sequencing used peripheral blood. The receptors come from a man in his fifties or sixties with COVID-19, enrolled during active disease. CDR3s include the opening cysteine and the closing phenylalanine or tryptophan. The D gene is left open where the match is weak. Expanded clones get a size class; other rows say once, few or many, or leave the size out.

cdr3_nt: TGTGCCAGTAGTCGGTCTTCTGGGGCCAACGTCCTGACTTTC
cdr3_aa: CASSRSSGANVLTF
v_call: TRBV19
j_call: TRBJ2-6
clone_size: NA
d_call: NA

cdr3_nt: TGCAGTGCTCACCTACGGGATACGCAGTATTTT
cdr3_aa: CSAHLRDTQYF
v_call: TRBV20-1
j_call: TRBJ2-3
clone_size: NA
d_call: NA

cdr3_nt: TGTGCCAGCAGCCCCCAGACAGGAACACCCTCTGGGGCCAACGTCCTGACTTTC
cdr3_aa: CASSPQTGTPSGANVLTF
v_call: TRBV9
j_call: TRBJ2-6
clone_size: NA
d_call: NA

cdr3_nt: TGTGCCAGCAGTGAACGTAATGAGCAGTTCTTC
cdr3_aa: CASSERNEQFF
v_call: TRBV2
j_call: TRBJ2-1
clone_size: NA
d_call: NA

cdr3_nt: TGTGCCAGTAGTTTAACGGGGGACAGATCCATCTATAATTCACCCCTCCACTTT
cdr3_aa: CASSLTGDRSIYNSPLHF
v_call: TRBV19
j_call: TRBJ1-6
clone_size: NA
d_call: TRBD1

cdr3_nt: TGTGCCTGGAGGTCTGCGGGAGGGTTGAATGAGCAGTTCTTC
cdr3_aa: CAWRSAGGLNEQFF
v_call: TRBV30
j_call: TRBJ2-1
clone_size: NA
d_call: TRBD2

cdr3_nt: TGCGCCAGCAGCATACCGGGACAGGGTTATGGCTACACCTTC
cdr3_aa: CASSIPGQGYGYTF
v_call: TRBV5-1
j_call: TRBJ1-2
clone_size: NA
d_call: TRBD1

cdr3_nt: TGTGCCAGCAGGCCACAGGGTCAGGGCACCATATATTTT
cdr3_aa: CASRPQGQGTIYF
v_call: TRBV28
j_call: TRBJ1-3
clone_size: NA
d_call: NA

cdr3_nt: TGTGCCACATCAAGGGACAGGGAGAACACCGGGGAGCTGTTTTTT
cdr3_aa: CATSRDRENTGELFF
v_call: TRBV7-3
j_call: TRBJ2-2
clone_size: NA
d_call: TRBD1

cdr3_nt: TGTGCCAGCAGTTATTCCGCCGACACCGGCACTGAAGCTTTCTTT
cdr3_aa: CASSYSADTGTEAFF
v_call: TRBV6-5
j_call: TRBJ1-1
clone_size: once
d_call: NA

cdr3_nt: TGCGCCAGCAGTGAGTCTGGCAGGGACTACGAGCAGTACTTC
cdr3_aa: CASSESGRDYEQYF
v_call: TRBV10-1
j_call: TRBJ2-7
clone_size: NA
d_call: NA

cdr3_nt: TGTGCCAGCAGACAGAACAGAGACACCGGGGAGCTGTTTTTT
cdr3_aa: CASRQNRDTGELFF
v_call: TRBV9
j_call: TRBJ2-2
clone_size: NA
d_call: NA

cdr3_nt: TGTGCCAGCAGCCAAGATCGATCAGGGAGGGACGAGCAGTACTTC
cdr3_aa: CASSQDRSGRDEQYF
v_call: TRBV14
j_call: TRBJ2-7
clone_size: NA
d_call: TRBD2

cdr3_nt: TGTGCCAGTAGGGGCCTCTCTGGAAACACCATATATTTT
cdr3_aa: CASRGLSGNTIYF
v_call: TRBV19
j_call: TRBJ1-3
clone_size: many
d_call: NA

cdr3_nt: TGCGCCAGCAGCTTGGGACTGAACAATCAGCCCCAGCATTTT
cdr3_aa: CASSLGLNNQPQHF
v_call: TRBV5-1
j_call: TRBJ1-5
clone_size: once
d_call: NA

cdr3_nt: TGTGCCAGCAGCAGGGACAGCTCCTACGAGCAGTACTTC
cdr3_aa: CASSRDSSYEQYF
v_call: TRBV3-1/TRBV3-2
j_call: TRBJ2-7
clone_size: NA
d_call: TRBD1

cdr3_nt: TGTGCCAGCAGCCAGGACAGGGGGCCACCTTTCTTC
cdr3_aa: CASSQDRGPPFF
v_call: TRBV3-1/TRBV3-2
j_call: TRBJ1-2
clone_size: NA
d_call: TRBD1

cdr3_nt: TGTGCCAGCACTAGCGGGGGGGCGTCCTACAATGAGCAGTTCTTC
cdr3_aa: CASTSGGASYNEQFF
v_call: TRBV9
j_call: TRBJ2-1
clone_size: NA
d_call: TRBD2

cdr3_nt: TGTGCCAGCAGCTTAGTCCTTACAGGGGGAAGCTCCTACGAGCAGTACTTC
cdr3_aa: CASSLVLTGGSSYEQYF
v_call: TRBV7-9
j_call: TRBJ2-7
clone_size: NA
d_call: TRBD1

cdr3_nt: TGTGCCAGCAGCAAGGGGCGGACAGAGCTGAACACCGGGGAGCTGTTTTTT
cdr3_aa: CASSKGRTELNTGELFF
v_call: TRBV7-9
j_call: TRBJ2-2
clone_size: NA
d_call: NA

cdr3_nt: TGCGCCAGCAGTGACCGGGCGGGCAGCACAGATACGCAGTATTTT
cdr3_aa: CASSDRAGSTDTQYF
v_call: TRBV10-1
j_call: TRBJ2-3
clone_size: NA
d_call: NA

cdr3_nt: TGTGCCAGCAGCTTGTCCACCGGGAGCTCTGGAAACACCATATATTTT
cdr3_aa: CASSLSTGSSGNTIYF
v_call: TRBV5-5
j_call: TRBJ1-3
clone_size: NA
d_call: NA

cdr3_nt: TGTGCCAGCAGAACCACTAGAAGCTACGAGCAGTACTTC
cdr3_aa: CASRTTRSYEQYF
v_call: TRBV2
j_call: TRBJ2-7
clone_size: NA
d_call: NA

cdr3_nt: TGTGCCAGCAGTGAAGCACGAGGGAGCGAAAAACTGTTTTTT
cdr3_aa: CASSEARGSEKLFF
v_call: TRBV2
j_call: TRBJ1-4
clone_size: NA
d_call: NA

cdr3_nt: TGTGCCAGCAGTCGCGAGATTCCAACCCGCGGGGAGCTGTTTTTT
cdr3_aa: CASSREIPTRGELFF
v_call: TRBV2
j_call: TRBJ2-2
clone_size: NA
d_call: NA

cdr3_nt: TGTGCCAGCAGCCAAGATGGAAGCGGGGGGGCCGGTTCCAATGAGCAGTTCTTC
cdr3_aa: CASSQDGSGGAGSNEQFF
v_call: TRBV3-1/TRBV3-2
j_call: TRBJ2-1
clone_size: once
d_call: TRBD2

cdr3_nt: TGTGCCAGCAGCGCAACAGGGGCGGGTGGCTACACCTTC
cdr3_aa: CASSATGAGGYTF
v_call: TRBV7-9
j_call: TRBJ1-2
clone_size: NA
d_call: TRBD1

cdr3_nt: TGTGCCAGTAGTGCCAACAGGGGGCGACAGCCCCAGCATTTT
cdr3_aa: CASSANRGRQPQHF
v_call: TRBV19
j_call: TRBJ1-5
clone_size: NA
d_call: TRBD1

cdr3_nt: TGCGCCAGCAGCCCCTCCGGGACAGTGAACACTGAAGCTTTCTTT
cdr3_aa: CASSPSGTVNTEAFF
v_call: TRBV5-1
j_call: TRBJ1-1
clone_size: NA
d_call: TRBD1

cdr3_nt: TGTGCCAGCAGCGAAGCAGGGGGCGATGGCTACACCTTC
cdr3_aa: CASSEAGGDGYTF
v_call: TRBV7-6
j_call: TRBJ1-2
clone_size: NA
d_call: TRBD1

cdr3_nt: TGTGCCAGCAGTTACTCACGGGACAGGGTTGACAATGAGCAGTTCTTC
cdr3_aa: CASSYSRDRVDNEQFF
v_call: TRBV6-5
j_call: TRBJ2-1
clone_size: once
d_call: TRBD1

cdr3_nt: TGTGCCATCAGTGAGAAGGCCGGGACAGGGAACACTGAAGCTTTCTTT
cdr3_aa: CAISEKAGTGNTEAFF
v_call: TRBV10-3
j_call: TRBJ1-1
clone_size: NA
d_call: TRBD1

cdr3_nt: TGCGCCAGCAGCACCCTGACAGGGGCCACAGATACGCAGTATTTT
cdr3_aa: CASSTLTGATDTQYF
v_call: TRBV5-1
j_call: TRBJ2-3
clone_size: few
d_call: TRBD1

cdr3_nt: TGTGCCTGGATGGGGGGGATTAATGAGCAGTTCTTC
cdr3_aa: CAWMGGINEQFF
v_call: TRBV30
j_call: TRBJ2-1
clone_size: NA
d_call: TRBD2

cdr3_nt: TGTGCCAGCAGCTTAGCGTTCCTAGCGGGGGATGAGCAGTTCTTC
cdr3_aa: CASSLAFLAGDEQFF
v_call: TRBV13
j_call: TRBJ2-1
clone_size: NA
d_call: TRBD2

cdr3_nt: TGTGCTAGTGGTTTGGTACGACTAGCGGGGTCCACAGATACGCAGTATTTT
cdr3_aa: CASGLVRLAGSTDTQYF
v_call: TRBV12-5
j_call: TRBJ2-3
clone_size: NA
d_call: TRBD2

cdr3_nt: TGTGCCAGCAGCTTGGATATAGGGGGCGCCTACAATGAGCAGTTCTTC
cdr3_aa: CASSLDIGGAYNEQFF
v_call: TRBV5-6
j_call: TRBJ2-1
clone_size: NA
d_call: TRBD1

cdr3_nt: TGTGCCAGCAGCCCGGGACAGGGGGCCTACGAGCAGTACTTC
cdr3_aa: CASSPGQGAYEQYF
v_call: TRBV11-2
j_call: TRBJ2-7
clone_size: NA
d_call: TRBD1

cdr3_nt: TGTGCCAGCAGCTACTCCAGACACAATTATTACAATGAGCAGTTCTTC
cdr3_aa: CASSYSRHNYYNEQFF
v_call: TRBV7-9
j_call: TRBJ2-1
clone_size: NA
d_call: NA

cdr3_nt: TGTGCCAGCAGTCAAACCCGGGACAGAGGAAACACCATATATTTT
cdr3_aa: CASSQTRDRGNTIYF
v_call: TRBV5-5
j_call: TRBJ1-3
clone_size: NA
d_call: TRBD1

cdr3_nt: TGTGCCAGCAGCCCCGGTCAGGGTGGGACTGAAGCTTTCTTT
cdr3_aa: CASSPGQGGTEAFF
v_call: TRBV5-6
j_call: TRBJ1-1
clone_size: few
d_call: NA

cdr3_nt: TGTGCCAGCAGCCTAGGGGGGGAGCGAGAGACCCAGTACTTC
cdr3_aa: CASSLGGERETQYF
v_call: TRBV7-3
j_call: TRBJ2-5
clone_size: NA
d_call: NA

cdr3_nt: TGTGCCAGCAGCCTAAGGACAGGTTCTAGCACAGATACGCAGTATTTT
cdr3_aa: CASSLRTGSSTDTQYF
v_call: TRBV11-2
j_call: TRBJ2-3
clone_size: NA
d_call: TRBD1

cdr3_nt: TGCGCCAGCAACGTGGGGCAAGCGGGGGGCACAGATACGCAGTATTTT
cdr3_aa: CASNVGQAGGTDTQYF
v_call: TRBV5-1
j_call: TRBJ2-3
clone_size: NA
d_call: TRBD2

cdr3_nt: TGTGCCAGCAGCTTAGGGACTCCTGCTAGGAGCGAGCAGTACTTC
cdr3_aa: CASSLGTPARSEQYF
v_call: TRBV11-3
j_call: TRBJ2-7
clone_size: NA
d_call: NA

cdr3_nt: TGTGCCAGCAGTTTATCCCCAGGGAGGGAAACTGAAGCTTTCTTT
cdr3_aa: CASSLSPGRETEAFF
v_call: TRBV27
j_call: TRBJ1-1
clone_size: NA
d_call: NA

cdr3_nt: TGTGCCAGTAGCCAAGTCAGTCAGCCCCAGCATTTT
cdr3_aa: CASSQVSQPQHF
v_call: TRBV19
j_call: TRBJ1-5
clone_size: NA
d_call: NA

cdr3_nt: TGTGCCAGCAGCTTAGGGTGGCCGACTGAAGCTTTCTTT
cdr3_aa: CASSLGWPTEAFF
v_call: TRBV11-2
j_call: TRBJ1-1
clone_size: NA
d_call: NA

cdr3_nt: TGTGCCAGCAGCTACCCAGGGCAAGAAGAGACCCAGTACTTC
cdr3_aa: CASSYPGQEETQYF
v_call: TRBV7-9
j_call: TRBJ2-5
clone_size: NA
d_call: NA

cdr3_nt: TGTGCCAGCAGCCGACAAGATTATCAGCCCCAGCATTTT
cdr3_aa: CASSRQDYQPQHF
v_call: TRBV5-5
j_call: TRBJ1-5
clone_size: NA
d_call: NA

cdr3_nt: TGTGCCAGCAGTGAAGCGGGGCTGGACGATACGCAGTATTTT
cdr3_aa: CASSEAGLDDTQYF
v_call: TRBV6-1
j_call: TRBJ2-3
clone_size: NA
d_call: NA

cdr3_nt: TGTGCTAGTGGAGGACAAACTCCGAACACTGAAGCTTTCTTT
cdr3_aa: CASGGQTPNTEAFF
v_call: TRBV12-5
j_call: TRBJ1-1
clone_size: NA
d_call: NA